Shown below are 31 T cell receptor beta chains from a single sample sequenced in a study of cytomegalovirus exposure and HLA in healthy donors. Vbeta (60) and Jbeta (13) primers were used in the PCR. The data were produced by immunoSEQ multiplex PCR, yet TCRdb's version contains in-frame clones alone and is incomplete. The table lists around 89,000 clones, about 70% of them singletons. Material: PBMCs. These receptors were collected from a man in his forties or fifties in good health and CMV-seronegative.

The rearrangement joins TRBV4-3 to TRBJ2-5; the D gene is possibly TRBD2 (5 bases). The germline V and J ends were trimmed by 1 base and 7 bases, with 10 bases remaining between them. The CDR3 loop spans 13 amino acids. Germline CDR1 and CDR2: LGHNA and YSLEER. The CDR3 sequence: CASSQGLAGTQYF. CDR3 nucleotides: TGCGCCAGCAGCCAAGGGCTAGCTGGGACCCAGTACTTC.

The V gene is TRBV6-6, the J gene TRBJ2-7; maybe TRBD2 (6 bases). The V gene lost 3 bases and the J gene lost 6 bases, with 21 bases spanning the gap. The V gene's germline CDR1 is MNHNY and CDR2 SVGAGI (reference sequence). CDR3 length: 16 residues. CDR3 region: CASSYGSGVTRLEQYF. Written as DNA, the CDR3 is TGTGCCAGCAGTTATGGATCGGGGGTGACCAGGCTCGAGCAGTACTTC.

J is TRBJ1-6 and V is TRBV6-6, with 7 bases lining up with TRBD1. V dropped 2 bases and J dropped 9; count of bases not matched to a gene: 10. The CDR3 is 16 residues long. Germline assignment: CDR1 MNHNY and CDR2 SVGAGI (reference sequence). The CDR3 spells CASSYGPGQRTSPLHF. CDR3 nucleotide sequence: TGTGCCAGCAGTTACGGGCCGGGACAGAGGACTTCACCCCTCCACTTT.

The J gene is TRBJ1-1, the V gene TRBV2; 7 nucleotides match TRBD1. With V trimmed by 1 base and J by 4 bases, 3 bases remained unmatched. Germline-derived CDR1 and CDR2 are SNHLY and FYNNEI. The CDR3 has 14 residues. The CDR3 DNA is TGTGCCAGCAGTGAAGAGGCAGGGGGCACTGAAGCTTTCTTT. As protein: CASSEEAGGTEAFF.

This rearrangement joins TRBV5-4 to TRBJ2-3; the D gene is possibly TRBD1 (5 bases). Trimming stripped 0 bases from V and 8 bases from J, with 16 bases between. Looked up from germline, CDR1 is SGHNT and CDR2 is YYREEE (reference sequence). The CDR3 is made up of 15 amino acids. CDR3 in DNA: TGTGCCAGCAGCTTGGGACAGCAGGGATCTGGTACGCAGTATTTT. It codes for CASSLGQQGSGTQYF. The complete variable domain, with remaining parts taken from reference TRBV5-4 and TRBJ2-3, reads ETGVTQSPTHLIKTRGQQVTLRCSSQSGHNTVSWYQQALGQGPQFIFQYYREEENGRGNFPPRFSGLQFPNYSSELNVNALELDDSALYLCASSLGQQGSGTQYFGPGTRLTVL.

In this sample, this clone turned up once. The V gene is TRBV9, the J gene TRBJ2-7; 11 bases fit TRBD1. J was trimmed by 5 bases and V by 1 base; bases with no gene match: 5. CDR1 and CDR2 from the germline V gene are SGDLS and YYNGEE. The CDR3 runs to 15 residues. CDR3 in amino acids: CASSVTGTGGHEQYF. The CDR3 nucleotides read TGTGCCAGCAGCGTAACCGGGACAGGGGGTCACGAGCAGTACTTC.

The gene calls are TRBV6-5 and TRBJ1-2; 10 positions match TRBD1. Germline CDR1 reads MNHEY; CDR2 reads SVGAGI. The CDR3 spans 16 residues. The ends lost 2 bases at V and 4 bases at J; junction bases unmatched: 7. CDR3 loop: CASSYGGTGAVYGYTF. The CDR3 region has the DNA TGTGCCAGCAGTTACGGGGGGACAGGGGCCGTCTATGGCTACACCTTC.

The rearrangement uses TRBV19 and TRBJ1-5, with D hard to call. V lost 7 bases to trimming and J lost 0 bases, with 10 bases between them. This CDR3 is 14 amino acids long. Germline V CDR1 and CDR2: LNHDA, SQIVND (reference sequence). The CDR3 loop is CASTAVSSNQPQHF. Written as DNA, the CDR3 is TGTGCCAGTACCGCGGTGAGTAGCAATCAGCCCCAGCATTTT.

The chain couples TRBV5-1 to TRBJ2-2; TRBD2 agrees at 9 bases. CDR1 is SGHRS, CDR2 YFSETQ, per germline. The CDR3 is made up of 16 amino acids. The V segment lost 5 bases and the J segment 4 bases; nucleotides outside the gene matches: 9. CDR3 sequence (DNA): TGCGCCAGCAGGTTGCTTCTAGCGGGGAGCACCGGGGAGCTGTTTTTT. This codes for CASRLLLAGSTGELFF.

The gene calls are TRBV19 and TRBJ2-1, with 7 bases fitting TRBD2. There are 14 residues in the CDR3. V lost 2 bases and J lost 6; bases outside the gene matches: 4. In germline, CDR1 is LNHDA, CDR2 SQIVND (reference sequence). CDR3 region: CASSILAGLNEQFF. The CDR3 region has the DNA TGTGCCAGTAGTATATTAGCGGGCCTCAATGAGCAGTTCTTC.

This clone came up once. The rearrangement uses TRBV5-1 and TRBJ2-7; D is ambiguous. The V gene's germline CDR1 is SGHRS and CDR2 YFSETQ. This CDR3 contains 14 residues. V dropped 5 bases and J dropped 3 bases, with 15 bases sitting between them. CDR3 sequence (DNA): TGCGCCAGCAGTCGCGACATACCCTACTACGAGCAGTACTTC. Translated: CASSRDIPYYEQYF.

The CDR3 reads CASSPEGQPLRGELFF. In DNA form, the CDR3 reads TGTGCCAGCAGCCCTGAGGGACAGCCCTTGCGCGGGGAGCTGTTTTTT. The genes are TRBV9 and TRBJ2-2; 7 nucleotides agree with TRBD1. CDR3 length: 16 residues. The germline V gene has CDR1 SGDLS and CDR2 YYNGEE. J was trimmed by 7 bases and V by 4 bases; bases with no gene match: 13.

This clone appeared once. V and J are TRBV18 and TRBJ2-1; possible D gene TRBD1, 6 bases. The V gene's germline CDR1 is KGHSH and CDR2 LQKENI. This CDR3 is 14 amino acids long. The V end lost 5 bases, the J end lost 4 bases, and 12 bases lay between the germline ends. The CDR3 spells CASSIRQAYNEQFF. The CDR3 nucleotides read TGTGCCAGCTCAATTCGACAGGCTTACAATGAGCAGTTCTTC. The full variable domain, rest sourced from reference TRBV18 and TRBJ2-1, is NAGVMQNPRHLVRRRGQEARLRCSPMKGHSHVYWYRQLPEEGLKFMVYLQKENIIDESGMPKERFSAEFPKEGPSILRIQQVVRGDSAAYFCASSIRQAYNEQFFGPGTRLTVL.

This chain uses TRBV7-3 with TRBJ2-5; 13 nucleotides align to TRBD2. The V gene end was trimmed by 5 bases and the J gene end by 5 bases; junction bases not matched to a gene: 14. CDR3 length: 18 amino acids. Germline CDR1 reads SGHTA; CDR2 reads FQGTGA. Here the CDR3 DNA reads TGTGCCAGCAGCCTCGGGACTAGCGGGGAACCAGGAAGGGAGACCCAGTACTTC. Residues: CASSLGTSGEPGRETQYF.

To note about this clone: One end of the junction varies from germline; a read error may be responsible. The chain employs TRBV4-3 and TRBJ2-7, with 9 nucleotides matching TRBD2. CDR1 and CDR2 (germline): LGHNA, YSLEER. The CDR3 length is 16 residues. In DNA, the CDR3 is TGCGCCAGCAGCCAAGATCTAGGCGGGGGGGCCTACGAGCAGCACTTC. Translated, it gives CASSQDLGGGAYEQHF.

This sequence joins TRBV19 and TRBJ2-4; 10 bases fit TRBD1. Losses at the gene ends were 7 bases for V and 3 bases for J; bases not matched to a gene: 6. The CDR3 consists of 15 residues. Germline V gene data show CDR1 as LNHDA and CDR2 as SQIVND (reference sequence). The DNA for the CDR3 is TGTGCCAGTACGACAGGGGGCGCGGGCAAAAACATTCAGTACTTC. It is translated as CASTTGGAGKNIQYF.

The V gene is TRBV2, the J gene TRBJ2-3; a possible D gene is TRBD1 (7 bases). Germline loops: CDR1 SNHLY, CDR2 FYNNEI. CDR3 size: 14 residues. The ends were cut back, 3 bases at V and 8 bases at J, with 15 bases in the middle. As DNA, the CDR3 is TGTGCCAGCAGTGAGACAGGGACCGGGGGTACGCAGTATTTT. Translated: CASSETGTGGTQYF.

This clone showed up just a few times. V is TRBV27 and J is TRBJ1-1; 9 bases map to TRBD1. Germline loops: CDR1 MNHEY, CDR2 SMNVEV (reference sequence). V shed 5 bases and J 3 bases; nucleotides not matched to a gene: 16. The CDR3 extends over 18 amino acids. The CDR3 here is CASSPSRQGVWKDTEAFF. The CDR3 DNA reads TGTGCCAGCAGTCCCTCTCGACAGGGGGTGTGGAAGGACACTGAAGCTTTCTTT.

The chain has TRBV7-2 and TRBJ2-1; the match to TRBD2 covers 10 bases. The CDR3 spans 17 residues. Trimming removed 0 bases from V and 6 bases from J; junction bases left unmatched: 8. CDR1 and CDR2 from the germline V gene are SGHTA and FQGNSA. The CDR3 reads CASSLAGVAGGFNEQFF. The CDR3, as DNA: TGTGCCAGCAGCTTAGCCGGGGTAGCGGGGGGATTCAATGAGCAGTTCTTC. The whole variable domain, filled in from reference TRBV7-2 and TRBJ2-1, reads GAGVSQSPSNKVTEKGKDVELRCDPISGHTALYWYRQSLGQGLEFLIYFQGNSAPDKSGLPSDRFSAERTGGSVSTLTIQRTQQEDSAVYLCASSLAGVAGGFNEQFFGPGTRLTVL.

Only one count was recorded for this clone. The V and J genes are TRBV27 and TRBJ1-2; D perhaps matches TRBD1 (6 bases). Germline assignment: CDR1 MNHEY and CDR2 SMNVEV (reference sequence). V shed 6 bases and J shed 5 bases, with 16 bases lying between them. The CDR3 covers 14 residues. This CDR3 is CASRGQGYVYGYTF. For the CDR3, the DNA is TGTGCCAGCAGGGGACAAGGCTACGTATATGGCTACACCTTC.

The J gene is TRBJ1-5, the V gene TRBV6-1; D is uncertain. V was clipped by 2 bases and J by 1 base, with 6 bases between them. The germline CDR1 and CDR2 sequences are MNHNS and SASEGT. This CDR3 is 14 amino acids long. The DNA for the CDR3 is TGTGCCAGCAGTGAATATAGCAGCAATCAGCCCCAGCATTTT. It is translated as CASSEYSSNQPQHF.

The rearrangement links TRBV19 to TRBJ1-5, with D tentatively TRBD1 (5 bases). The length of the CDR3 is 14 residues. V lost 8 bases, J lost 2 bases, and 13 bases lay in between. CDR1 is LNHDA, CDR2 SQIVND, per germline (reference sequence). CDR3 DNA sequence: TGTGCCAGTGCCAGGGAAGGAGGCAATCAGCCCCAGCATTTT. Amino acid sequence: CASAREGGNQPQHF. Full variable domain (remainder filled in from reference TRBV19 and TRBJ1-5): DGGITQSPKYLFRKEGQNVTLSCEQNLNHDAMYWYRQDPGQGLRLIYYSQIVNDFQKGDIAEGYSVSREKKESFPLTVTSAQKNPTAFYLCASAREGGNQPQHFGDGTRLSIL.

This clone was seen only a few times. This sequence joins TRBV18 and TRBJ2-7; D is unresolved. The CDR3 loop spans 14 amino acids. The germline gives CDR1 KGHSH, CDR2 LQKENI. The V end lost 2 bases, the J end lost 0 bases, and 8 bases lay between the germline ends. The CDR3 DNA reads as TGTGCCAGCTCACCAAGTCAGGACTCCTACGAGCAGTACTTC. It translates to CASSPSQDSYEQYF. The full variable domain, with the rest looked up from reference TRBV18 and TRBJ2-7, is NAGVMQNPRHLVRRRGQEARLRCSPMKGHSHVYWYRQLPEEGLKFMVYLQKENIIDESGMPKERFSAEFPKEGPSILRIQQVVRGDSAAYFCASSPSQDSYEQYFGPGTRLTVT.

In DNA, the CDR3 is TGTGCCACCAGCGGTGACAGGGACACTGAAGCTTTCTTT. Its protein product is CATSGDRDTEAFF. This rearrangement joins TRBV15 to TRBJ1-1, with TRBD1 identical over 7 bases. The CDR3 contains 13 residues. In germline, CDR1 is LNHNV, CDR2 YYDKDF (reference sequence). Trimming at V came to 5 bases and at J to 3 bases, leaving 3 bases not matched to a gene.

Details on this clone: The final CDR3 position lacks the conserved phenylalanine or tryptophan, pointing to a likely read error. The chain combines TRBV6-6 with TRBJ2-3; 8 bases match TRBD1. With 5 bases clipped from V and 2 bases from J, the junction kept 6 bases outside the gene matches. CDR1 is MNHNY and CDR2 is SVGAGI in the germline V gene (reference sequence). The CDR3 sequence is 15 residues long. CDR3 residues: CASSRTGTLTDTQYV. In DNA form, the CDR3 reads TGTGCCAGCAGTCGGACAGGGACCCTCACAGATACGCAGTATGTT.

In its sample, this clone was seen a few times. The chain has TRBV6-1 and TRBJ1-6, with D unresolved. CDR1 is MNHNS and CDR2 is SASEGT in the germline V gene. Trimming left V 5 bases short and J 10 bases short, with 15 bases between. This CDR3 has 14 residues. DNA for the CDR3: TGTGCCAGCAGTCCGGCTGAGGCCAGCTCACCCCTCCACTTT. It codes for CASSPAEASSPLHF.

CDR3 amino acids: CASSYSDRPNQPQHF. In DNA, the CDR3 is TGTGCCAGCAGTTACTCGGACAGGCCCAATCAGCCCCAGCATTTT. The chain uses TRBV6-6 and TRBJ1-5, with 7 nucleotides matching TRBD1. This CDR3 is built from 15 residues. With V trimmed by 0 bases and J by 3 bases, 2 bases remained unmatched. Germline V lookup: CDR1 MNHNY, CDR2 SVGAGI (reference sequence).

This clone has just one count. The rearrangement joins TRBV4-1 to TRBJ2-2; weak D call: TRBD2 (7 bases). The length of the CDR3 is 17 residues. CDR1 MGHRA and CDR2 YSYEKL come from the germline V gene. V lost 4 bases to trimming and J lost 2 bases, with 17 bases between them. CDR3 in amino acids: CASSLTRGGANTGELFF. For the CDR3, the DNA is TGCGCCAGCAGCCTCACAAGGGGGGGGGCCAACACCGGGGAGCTGTTTTTT.

This clone appeared a few times. The chain has TRBV5-5 and TRBJ2-7, with 8 bases identical to TRBD1. Germline loops: CDR1 SGHKS, CDR2 YYEKEE (reference sequence). J was trimmed by 4 bases and V by 4 bases; bases with no gene match: 10. The CDR3 has 15 amino acids. The CDR3 DNA reads as TGTGCCAGCAGCCCGTTCGACAGGGGTCTTTACGAGCAGTACTTC. Amino acid sequence: CASSPFDRGLYEQYF.

This chain connects TRBV5-6 to TRBJ2-5, with D possibly TRBD1 on 5 matching bases. Matching the DNA end better, TRBJ2-7 makes the J call doubtful. Germline CDR1 reads SGHDT; CDR2 reads YYEEEE. This CDR3 contains 17 residues. The CDR3 protein is CASSPEGVRQTNYEQYF. As DNA, the CDR3 is TGTGCCAGCAGCCCCGAAGGGGTTAGACAGACAAACTACGAGCAGTACTTC.

CDR3 in amino acids: CASSYSGTGGYGYTF. The CDR3 bases are TGTGCCAGCAGTTACTCCGGGACAGGGGGCTATGGCTACACCTTC. This sequence joins TRBV6-6 and TRBJ1-2, with TRBD1 identical over 11 bases. V shed 0 bases and J 4 bases; nucleotides not matched to a gene: 1. This CDR3 is 15 amino acids long. CDR1 is MNHNY, CDR2 SVGAGI, per germline (reference sequence).